The 9 T cell receptor beta chains below all came from one sample that was sequenced in a study of identical twins (dated by TCRdb to about 2016). The method behind the library was 5' RACE. The sequencer listed for this sample is Illumina HiSeq 2000. In-frame beta chains were kept once TCRdb had trimmed the public reads at Q25 with fastp and called clones with MiXCR. Merged by CDR3 protein, the rows form single entries marked with the most common genes and DNA. The sample records a few hundred thousand distinct CDR3 sequences, about 9% of which are singletons. The top ten hold approximately 8.9% of the sample. The material sequenced was naive T cells sorted from blood. The sample's cell subset or site label is to be understood as: cells isolated with a human naive T-cell isolation kit. All receptors come from a woman between 50 and 59 years old in good health.

This clonotype was found many times. Because the CDR3's place on the DNA is in doubt, the DNA is left out and the CDR3 is given as listed by TCRdb. J is TRBJ2-1 and V is TRBV6-5; TRBD1, the table's D call, lacks a check against the DNA. The CDR3 totals 14 residues, both ends included. Germline assignment: CDR1 MNHEY and CDR2 SVGAGI. The CDR3 here is CASSTSTGWNEQFF.

This clonotype has ten or more counts. The chain uses TRBV6-2 or TRBV6-3 and TRBJ2-3, with unresolved D. The germline V gene has CDR1 MNHEY and CDR2 SVGEGT. The CDR3 is 15 amino acids. V was trimmed by 2 bases and J by 6 bases, leaving 15 bases between them. The CDR3 loop is CASSYVSPRSDTQYF. CDR3 nucleotide sequence: TGTGCCAGCAGTTACGTTTCTCCTAGGTCGGATACGCAGTATTTT.

This clonotype was seen only a few times. The V gene is TRBV6-5, the J gene TRBJ2-7; D is unresolved. The CDR3 consists of 15 residues. Between the trimmed V and J ends, which lost 0 bases and 3 bases, there was a span of 12 bases. In germline, CDR1 is MNHEY, CDR2 SVGAGI. The CDR3 spells CASSYSVGYRYEQYF. For the CDR3, the DNA is TGTGCCAGCAGTTACTCGGTCGGGTACCGCTACGAGCAGTACTTC.

This clonotype came up many times. The chain employs TRBV29-1 and TRBJ2-1; a weak D match, TRBD1 (6 bases). Germline CDR1 reads SQVTM; CDR2 reads ANQGSEA. Trimming stripped 5 bases from V and 6 bases from J, with 23 bases between. The CDR3 spans 16 residues. CDR3 nucleotide sequence: TGCAGCGTTCCCCTCTGGGGGCTCCAGCGTCGCAATGAGCAGTTCTTC. This codes for CSVPLWGLQRRNEQFF.

This clonotype showed up just a few times. This chain uses TRBV5-5 with TRBJ1-1; 7 positions agree with TRBD1. Germline V gene sequence: CDR1 SGHKS, CDR2 YYEKEE (reference sequence). The CDR3 length is 14 residues. V lost 2 bases to trimming and J lost 6 bases; unmatched junction nucleotides: 7. The CDR3 bases are TGTGCCAGCAGCTTTTCTAGGACAGGCCCTGAAGCTTTCTTT. It is translated as CASSFSRTGPEAFF.

This clonotype was recorded many times. The V and J genes are TRBV27 and TRBJ2-7; a weak D match, TRBD1 (5 bases). V dropped 4 bases and J dropped 3 bases, with 16 bases sitting between them. The CDR3 spans 15 residues. Looked up from germline, CDR1 is MNHEY and CDR2 is SMNVEV (reference sequence). DNA of the CDR3: TGTGCCAGCAGTTCCCGTTTGCAGGGCGACTACGAGCAGTACGTC. It translates to CASSSRLQGDYEQYV.

V gene TRBV20-1 combines with J gene TRBJ2-7; D possibly corresponds to TRBD2 (7 bases). The CDR3 has 14 amino acids. V was pared by 1 base and J by 4 bases, with 14 bases between. CDR1 and CDR2 from the germline V gene are DFQATT and SNEGSKA (reference sequence). The CDR3 region is CSARGTGRGYEQYF. The CDR3 bases are TGCAGTGCTAGAGGTACAGGGAGGGGATACGAGCAGTACTTC.

This chain uses TRBV7-2 with TRBJ2-3; D remains unclear. CDR1 and CDR2 from the germline V gene are SGHTA and FQGNSA. V gave up 5 bases and J gave up 5 bases, with 5 bases separating them. The CDR3 has 11 residues. CDR3 sequence reads: CASSPKDTQYF. CDR3 in DNA: TGTGCCAGCAGCCCGAAAGATACGCAGTATTTT. Full variable domain (missing parts from reference TRBV7-2 and TRBJ2-3): GAGVSQSPSNKVTEKGKDVELRCDPISGHTALYWYRQSLGQGLEFLIYFQGNSAPDKSGLPSDRFSAERTGGSVSTLTIQRTQQEDSAVYLCASSPKDTQYFGPGTRLTVL.

A few counts support this clonotype. The CDR3 protein is CASSIAQAKNIQYF. The CDR3 nucleotides are TGTGCCAGTAGTATTGCCCAAGCCAAAAACATTCAGTACTTC. V is TRBV19 and J is TRBJ2-4; D is unclear. CDR1 is LNHDA, CDR2 SQIVND, per germline (reference sequence). The CDR3 length is 14 residues. V was clipped by 3 bases and J by 0 bases, with 6 bases between them.